What follows are 2 T cell receptor beta chains derived from one specimen sequenced in a study of shared clonotypes between healthy human individuals. Sequenced by immunoSEQ multiplex PCR; TCRdb stores in-frame clones only, minus some. The sample comprises about 1.1 million clones, 60% to 80% of which are singletons, and roughly 0.83% rests with the top ten. Specimen: memory CD4+ T cells from PBMCs. Stated subset: CD45RA-negative fraction. The source is a man between 18 and 29 years old in good health. Some clones in this sample may be carry-over from other donors' samples.

This clone was observed once. The gene calls are TRBV28 and TRBJ1-2; TRBD1 might be the D (5 bases). The CDR3 consists of 16 residues. Germline V gene lookup returns CDR1 MDHEN and CDR2 SYDVKM. Deletions cut 5 bases from V and 4 bases from J, with 20 bases between. The CDR3 DNA follows: TGTGCCAGCAGTCCGTCCGCGGGGGGAAACTTCTATGGCTACACCTTC. Protein: CASSPSAGGNFYGYTF.

This clone was seen many times. CDR3 residues: CASSVSGAQETQYF. The CDR3 nucleotides read TGTGCCAGCAGTGTTAGCGGAGCTCAAGAGACCCAGTACTTC. The genes are TRBV28 and TRBJ2-5, with D maybe TRBD2 (6 bases). The germline V gene has CDR1 MDHEN and CDR2 SYDVKM. V lost 5 bases and J lost 2, with 12 bases in between. This CDR3 has 14 residues.